This TCR beta chain was captured by sequencing in a study of Graves' ophthalmopathy and Graves' hyperthyroidism. The authors amplified TCR beta CDR3 regions from RNA transcripts. HTBI-primed RT-PCR formed the first round, and a multiplex PCR formed the second. TCRdb independently ran MiXCR on the multiplex PCR reads; one entry per CDR3 protein. This table holds about 380,000 distinct CDR3 sequences, 15% found once. This clonotype has only a few counts. Sequencing was carried out using peripheral blood. This sequence originates from a woman between 18 and 29 years old with stable Graves' hyperthyroidism.

The CDR3 reads CATLLGRDTEAFF. DNA of the CDR3: TGTGCCACCTTGCTCGGCCGGGACACTGAAGCTTTCTTT. J is TRBJ1-1 and V is TRBV18; D unclear. From germline, CDR1 is KGHSH and CDR2 LQKENI. Trimming took 10 bases from V and 3 from J, leaving 15 bases between them. The CDR3 has 13 amino acids. Based on the CDR3 plus reference TRBV18 and TRBJ1-1, the full variable domain is NAGVMQNPRHLVRRRGQEARLRCSPMKGHSHVYWYRQLPEEGLKFMVYLQKENIIDESGMPKERFSAEFPKEGPSILRIQQVVRGDSAAYFCATLLGRDTEAFFGQGTRLTVV.